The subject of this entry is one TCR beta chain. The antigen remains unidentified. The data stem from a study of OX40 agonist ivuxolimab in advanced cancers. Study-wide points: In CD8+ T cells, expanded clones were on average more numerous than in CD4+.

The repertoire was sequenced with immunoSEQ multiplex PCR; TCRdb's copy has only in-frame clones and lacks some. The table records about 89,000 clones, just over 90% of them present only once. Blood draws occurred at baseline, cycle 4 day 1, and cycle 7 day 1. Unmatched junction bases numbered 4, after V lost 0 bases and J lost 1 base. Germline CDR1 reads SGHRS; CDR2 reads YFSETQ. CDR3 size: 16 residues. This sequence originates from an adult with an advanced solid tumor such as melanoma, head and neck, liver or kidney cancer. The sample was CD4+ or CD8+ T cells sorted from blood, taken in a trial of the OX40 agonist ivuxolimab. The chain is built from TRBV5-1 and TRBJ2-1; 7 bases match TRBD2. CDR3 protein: CASSLAGSGSYNEQFF. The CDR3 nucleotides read TGCGCCAGCAGCTTGGCCGGTAGCGGGTCCTACAATGAGCAGTTCTTC. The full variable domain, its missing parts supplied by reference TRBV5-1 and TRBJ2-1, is KAGVTQTPRYLIKTRGQQVTLSCSPISGHRSVSWYQQTPGQGLQFLFEYFSETQRNKGNFPGRFSGRQFSNSRSEMNVSTLELGDSALYLCASSLAGSGSYNEQFFGPGTRLTVL.